These T cell receptor beta chains were read from a single sample in a study of cytomegalovirus exposure and HLA in healthy donors. The assay was immunoSEQ multiplex PCR, and TCRdb's table has in-frame clones only and misses some. The table shows 120,000 or so clones, with approximately 85% occurring only once. Material for sequencing was PBMCs. These receptors all come from a male donor in good health and CMV-seropositive. The CDR3 runs from the conserved cysteine through the conserved F or W. D genes are given only for firm matches. Clone size, where shown, is once, few, many, or a class for clones that have expanded.

J,V,D,size,CDR3,DNA
TRBJ2-1,TRBV7-9,.,.,CASSFPGDNEQFF,TGTGCCAGCAGCTTCCCGGGAGACAATGAGCAGTTCTTC
TRBJ2-5,TRBV27,.,.,CASSEHRVGATQYF,TGTGCCAGCAGTGAACACAGGGTTGGGGCGACCCAGTACTTC
TRBJ2-1,TRBV19,.,.,CASSIDSGGNYNEQFF,TGTGCCAGTAGTATAGATAGCGGCGGGAATTACAATGAGCAGTTCTTC
TRBJ1-4,TRBV28,.,.,CASSLWADHLGKLFF,TGTGCCAGCAGTTTGTGGGCCGACCACCTGGGAAAACTGTTTTTT
TRBJ2-3,TRBV28,.,.,CASSTTSGGEYITDTQYF,TGTGCCAGCAGCACTACTTCAGGAGGGGAGTACATCACAGATACGCAGTATTTT
TRBJ1-1,TRBV28,TRBD1,.,CASKLDRGRRAFF,TGTGCCAGCAAACTGGACAGGGGGCGTCGGGCTTTCTTT
TRBJ1-1,TRBV11-2,.,.,CASSPPGRATEAFF,TGTGCCAGCAGCCCCCCTGGCAGGGCCACTGAAGCTTTCTTT
TRBJ2-1,TRBV7-9,TRBD2,once,CASSLVSGRGEQFF,TGTGCCAGCAGCTTAGTTAGCGGGAGAGGTGAGCAGTTCTTC
TRBJ1-1,TRBV9,TRBD1,.,CASSVQGVGNTEAFF,TGTGCCAGCAGCGTACAGGGGGTGGGCAACACTGAAGCTTTCTTT
TRBJ1-3,TRBV11-3,.,few,CATPGRGNSGNTIYF,TGTGCCACCCCGGGACGGGGGAACTCTGGAAACACCATATATTTT
TRBJ2-5,TRBV7-3,.,.,CASSLGGVEETQYF,TGTGCCAGCAGCTTAGGAGGGGTTGAGGAGACCCAGTACTTC
TRBJ2-1,TRBV11-2,TRBD1,.,CASSLGQGVYNEQFF,TGTGCCAGCAGCTTAGGACAGGGGGTTTACAATGAGCAGTTCTTC
TRBJ1-2,TRBV6-4,.,.,CASSQQATARGYTF,TGTGCCAGCAGTCAACAGGCGACGGCTCGGGGCTACACCTTC
TRBJ2-3,TRBV7-4,.,few,CASKNGDEISTDTQYF,TGTGCCAGCAAGAACGGAGACGAAATTAGCACAGATACGCAGTATTTT
TRBJ2-1,TRBV27,TRBD2,few,CASSIGTSGLSSYNEQFF,TGTGCCAGCAGTATCGGGACTAGCGGGCTTAGCTCCTACAATGAGCAGTTCTTC
TRBJ1-5,TRBV2,.,few,CAGNRVKGNQPQHF,TGTGCCGGTAACAGGGTGAAAGGCAATCAGCCCCAGCATTTT
TRBJ2-5,TRBV18,.,.,CASSPTGTGETQYF,TGTGCCAGCTCACCAACGGGTACAGGAGAGACCCAGTACTTC
TRBJ1-2,TRBV11-1,TRBD1,.,CASSLSGRGLFGYTF,TGTGCCAGCAGCTTGTCTGGCAGGGGGCTTTTTGGCTACACCTTC
TRBJ2-3,TRBV11-2,.,.,CASSSSGDTTKESTDTQYF,TGTGCCAGCAGCTCCTCCGGGGACACCACCAAGGAAAGCACAGATACGCAGTATTTT
TRBJ1-5,TRBV27,.,.,CASTTGTNQPQHF,TGTGCCAGCACTACGGGGACTAATCAGCCCCAGCATTTT
TRBJ2-7,TRBV7-2,TRBD1,.,CASSLEGQVSYEQYF,TGTGCCAGCAGCTTAGAGGGACAGGTCTCCTACGAGCAGTACTTC
TRBJ2-7,TRBV5-6,TRBD1,.,CASSSGDREITYEQYF,TGTGCCAGCAGCTCCGGGGACAGAGAGATTACCTACGAGCAGTACTTC
TRBJ2-7,TRBV7-2,TRBD1,.,CASSRTGARSSYEQYF,TGTGCCAGCAGCCGGACAGGGGCGAGGAGCTCCTACGAGCAGTACTTC
TRBJ2-3,TRBV11-3,TRBD1,.,CASRPPPGQYTDTQYF,TGTGCCAGCAGACCACCCCCGGGACAGTACACAGATACGCAGTATTTT
TRBJ2-7,TRBV18,.,.,CASSLRQDEQYF,TGTGCCAGCTCACTTCGACAGGACGAGCAGTACTTC
TRBJ1-2,TRBV29-1,.,once,CSVEDLPFLGYTF,TGCAGCGTTGAAGATCTTCCCTTCTTGGGCTACACCTTC
TRBJ1-1,TRBV6-1,.,once,CASSEVGGNTEAFF,TGTGCCAGCAGTGAAGTCGGCGGGAACACTGAAGCTTTCTTT
TRBJ2-3,TRBV6-6,.,.,CASSPVDTQYF,TGTGCCAGCAGCCCCGTGGATACGCAGTATTTT